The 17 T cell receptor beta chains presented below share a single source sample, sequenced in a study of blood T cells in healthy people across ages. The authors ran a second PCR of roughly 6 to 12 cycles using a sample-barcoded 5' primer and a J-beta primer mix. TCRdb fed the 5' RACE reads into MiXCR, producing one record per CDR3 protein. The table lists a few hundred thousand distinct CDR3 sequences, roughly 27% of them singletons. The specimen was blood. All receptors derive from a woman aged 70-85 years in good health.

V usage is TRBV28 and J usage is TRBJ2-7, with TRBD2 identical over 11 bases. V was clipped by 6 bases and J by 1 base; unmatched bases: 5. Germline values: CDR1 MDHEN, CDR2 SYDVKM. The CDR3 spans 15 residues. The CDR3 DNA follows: TGTGCCAGCAGCTACGGACTAGCGGGTTCCTACGAGCAGTACTTC. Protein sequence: CASSYGLAGSYEQYF.

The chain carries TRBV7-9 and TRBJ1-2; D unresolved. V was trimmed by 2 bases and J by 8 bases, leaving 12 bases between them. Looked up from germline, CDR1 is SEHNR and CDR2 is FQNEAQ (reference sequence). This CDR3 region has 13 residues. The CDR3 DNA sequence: TGTGCCAGCAGCTTACGAGGGAGCGACGGCTACACCTTC. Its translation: CASSLRGSDGYTF.

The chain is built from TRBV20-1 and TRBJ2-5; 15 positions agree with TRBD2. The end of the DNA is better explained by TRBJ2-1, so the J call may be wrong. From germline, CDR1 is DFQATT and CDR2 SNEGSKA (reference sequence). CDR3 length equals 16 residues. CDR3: CSAVGLAGGLYNEQFF. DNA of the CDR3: TGCAGTGCTGTGGGACTAGCGGGGGGCTTGTACAATGAGCAGTTCTTC.

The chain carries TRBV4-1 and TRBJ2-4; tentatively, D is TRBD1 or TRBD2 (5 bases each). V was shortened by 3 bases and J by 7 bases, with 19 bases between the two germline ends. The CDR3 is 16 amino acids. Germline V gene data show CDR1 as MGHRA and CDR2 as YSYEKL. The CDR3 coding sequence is TGCGCCAGCAGCCAGGGCCGGGACCCAAGAAGGAACATTCAGTACTTC. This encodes CASSQGRDPRRNIQYF.

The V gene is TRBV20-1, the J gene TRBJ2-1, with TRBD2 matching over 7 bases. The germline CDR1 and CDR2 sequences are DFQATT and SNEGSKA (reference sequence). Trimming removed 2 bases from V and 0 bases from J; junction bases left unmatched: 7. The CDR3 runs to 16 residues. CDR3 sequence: CSARSPLASSYNEQFF. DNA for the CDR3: TGCAGTGCTAGAAGCCCACTAGCGAGCTCCTACAATGAGCAGTTCTTC.

The CDR3 DNA is TGCGCCAGCAGCCTTAGCGGGGACACCGGGGAGCTGTTTTTT. This codes for CASSLSGDTGELFF. V gene TRBV4-3 combines with J gene TRBJ2-2, with 8 bases fitting TRBD2. The length of the CDR3 is 14 residues. The junction had 1 base not matched to a gene; V was cut back by 4 bases and J by 3 bases. Germline lookup yields CDR1 LGHNA and CDR2 YSLEER.

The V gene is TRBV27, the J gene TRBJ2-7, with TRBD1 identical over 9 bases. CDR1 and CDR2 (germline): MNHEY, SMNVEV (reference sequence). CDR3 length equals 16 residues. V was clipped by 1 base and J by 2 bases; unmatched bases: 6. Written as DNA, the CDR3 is TGTGCCAGCAGTTTATTCCCCGGGACAGGGACCTACGAGCAGTACTTC. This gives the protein CASSLFPGTGTYEQYF.

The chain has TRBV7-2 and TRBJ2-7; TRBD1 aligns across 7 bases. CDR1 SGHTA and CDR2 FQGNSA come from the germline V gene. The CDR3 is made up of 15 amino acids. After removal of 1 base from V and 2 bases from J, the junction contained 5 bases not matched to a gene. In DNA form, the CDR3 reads TGTGCCAGCAGCTTAGTCACAGGGGCGGCCTACGAGCAGTACTTC. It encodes CASSLVTGAAYEQYF.

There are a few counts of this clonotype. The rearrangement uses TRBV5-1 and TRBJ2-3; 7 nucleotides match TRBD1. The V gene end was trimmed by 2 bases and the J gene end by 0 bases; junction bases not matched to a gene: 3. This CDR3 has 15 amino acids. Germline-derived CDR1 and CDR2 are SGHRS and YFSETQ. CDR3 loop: CASSLPGQSTDTQYF. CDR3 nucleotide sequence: TGCGCCAGCAGCTTACCGGGACAGAGCACAGATACGCAGTATTTT. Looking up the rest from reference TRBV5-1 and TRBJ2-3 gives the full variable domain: KAGVTQTPRYLIKTRGQQVTLSCSPISGHRSVSWYQQTPGQGLQFLFEYFSETQRNKGNFPGRFSGRQFSNSRSEMNVSTLELGDSALYLCASSLPGQSTDTQYFGPGTRLTVL.

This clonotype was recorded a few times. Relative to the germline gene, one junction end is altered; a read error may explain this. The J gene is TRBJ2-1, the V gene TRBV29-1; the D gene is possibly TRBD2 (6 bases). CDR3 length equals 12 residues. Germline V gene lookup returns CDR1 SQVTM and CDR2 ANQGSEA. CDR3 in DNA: TGCAGCGTGGGGGACTCCTACGATGAGCAGTTCTTC. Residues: CSVGDSYDEQFF.

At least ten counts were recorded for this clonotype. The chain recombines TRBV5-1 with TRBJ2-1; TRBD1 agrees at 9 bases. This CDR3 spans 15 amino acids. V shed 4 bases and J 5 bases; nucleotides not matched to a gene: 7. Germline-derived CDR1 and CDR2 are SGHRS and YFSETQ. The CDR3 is CASSLPGQGNNEQFF. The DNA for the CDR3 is TGCGCCAGCAGCCTCCCGGGACAGGGAAACAATGAGCAGTTCTTC.

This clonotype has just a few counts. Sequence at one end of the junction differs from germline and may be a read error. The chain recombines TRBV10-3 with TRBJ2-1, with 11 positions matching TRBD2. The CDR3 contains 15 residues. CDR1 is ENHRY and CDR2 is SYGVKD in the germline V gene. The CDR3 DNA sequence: TGTGCCATCAGTGAGTTAGCGGGGGGGCACAATGAGCGGTTCTTC. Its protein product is CAISELAGGHNERFF.

The CDR3 DNA reads TGTGCCAGCAGTCTCCGTGAGGAGCAGTACTTC. Its protein is CASSLREEQYF. This chain links TRBV12-3 or TRBV12-4 with TRBJ2-7; D unresolved. This CDR3 is 11 amino acids long. V lost 5 bases to trimming and J lost 7 bases, with 9 bases between them.

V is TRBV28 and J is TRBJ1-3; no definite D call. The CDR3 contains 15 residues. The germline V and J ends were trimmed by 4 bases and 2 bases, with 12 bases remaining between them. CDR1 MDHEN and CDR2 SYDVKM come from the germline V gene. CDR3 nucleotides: TGTGCCAGCAGTTCCAGCCTGCTAACTGGAAACACCATATATTTT. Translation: CASSSSLLTGNTIYF.

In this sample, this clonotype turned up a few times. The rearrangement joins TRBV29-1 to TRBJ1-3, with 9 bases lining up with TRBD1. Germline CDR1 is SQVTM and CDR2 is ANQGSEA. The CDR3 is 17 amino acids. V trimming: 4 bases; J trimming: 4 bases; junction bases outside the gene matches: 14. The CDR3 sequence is CSVVLKPGTGTGNTIYF. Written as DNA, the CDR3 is TGCAGCGTTGTTCTTAAACCCGGGACAGGGACCGGAAACACCATATATTTT.

CDR3 region: CASSQAIGTEAFF. The CDR3 region has the DNA TGCGCCAGCAGCCAAGCAATAGGCACTGAAGCTTTCTTT. V gene TRBV4-3 combines with J gene TRBJ1-1; no definite D call. The V gene lost 1 base and the J gene lost 4 bases, with 7 bases spanning the gap. Germline CDR1 is LGHNA and CDR2 is YSLEER. This CDR3 contains 13 residues.

The CDR3 nucleotides read TGTGCCAGCAGTTCGTCGGACAGGCCTAATTCACCCCTCCACTTT. Its translation: CASSSSDRPNSPLHF. The V gene is TRBV28, the J gene TRBJ1-6; 7 nucleotides agree with TRBD1. The trim removed 4 bases at V and 6 bases at J, leaving 6 bases unmatched. Germline CDR1 is MDHEN and CDR2 is SYDVKM. The CDR3 is made up of 15 amino acids.